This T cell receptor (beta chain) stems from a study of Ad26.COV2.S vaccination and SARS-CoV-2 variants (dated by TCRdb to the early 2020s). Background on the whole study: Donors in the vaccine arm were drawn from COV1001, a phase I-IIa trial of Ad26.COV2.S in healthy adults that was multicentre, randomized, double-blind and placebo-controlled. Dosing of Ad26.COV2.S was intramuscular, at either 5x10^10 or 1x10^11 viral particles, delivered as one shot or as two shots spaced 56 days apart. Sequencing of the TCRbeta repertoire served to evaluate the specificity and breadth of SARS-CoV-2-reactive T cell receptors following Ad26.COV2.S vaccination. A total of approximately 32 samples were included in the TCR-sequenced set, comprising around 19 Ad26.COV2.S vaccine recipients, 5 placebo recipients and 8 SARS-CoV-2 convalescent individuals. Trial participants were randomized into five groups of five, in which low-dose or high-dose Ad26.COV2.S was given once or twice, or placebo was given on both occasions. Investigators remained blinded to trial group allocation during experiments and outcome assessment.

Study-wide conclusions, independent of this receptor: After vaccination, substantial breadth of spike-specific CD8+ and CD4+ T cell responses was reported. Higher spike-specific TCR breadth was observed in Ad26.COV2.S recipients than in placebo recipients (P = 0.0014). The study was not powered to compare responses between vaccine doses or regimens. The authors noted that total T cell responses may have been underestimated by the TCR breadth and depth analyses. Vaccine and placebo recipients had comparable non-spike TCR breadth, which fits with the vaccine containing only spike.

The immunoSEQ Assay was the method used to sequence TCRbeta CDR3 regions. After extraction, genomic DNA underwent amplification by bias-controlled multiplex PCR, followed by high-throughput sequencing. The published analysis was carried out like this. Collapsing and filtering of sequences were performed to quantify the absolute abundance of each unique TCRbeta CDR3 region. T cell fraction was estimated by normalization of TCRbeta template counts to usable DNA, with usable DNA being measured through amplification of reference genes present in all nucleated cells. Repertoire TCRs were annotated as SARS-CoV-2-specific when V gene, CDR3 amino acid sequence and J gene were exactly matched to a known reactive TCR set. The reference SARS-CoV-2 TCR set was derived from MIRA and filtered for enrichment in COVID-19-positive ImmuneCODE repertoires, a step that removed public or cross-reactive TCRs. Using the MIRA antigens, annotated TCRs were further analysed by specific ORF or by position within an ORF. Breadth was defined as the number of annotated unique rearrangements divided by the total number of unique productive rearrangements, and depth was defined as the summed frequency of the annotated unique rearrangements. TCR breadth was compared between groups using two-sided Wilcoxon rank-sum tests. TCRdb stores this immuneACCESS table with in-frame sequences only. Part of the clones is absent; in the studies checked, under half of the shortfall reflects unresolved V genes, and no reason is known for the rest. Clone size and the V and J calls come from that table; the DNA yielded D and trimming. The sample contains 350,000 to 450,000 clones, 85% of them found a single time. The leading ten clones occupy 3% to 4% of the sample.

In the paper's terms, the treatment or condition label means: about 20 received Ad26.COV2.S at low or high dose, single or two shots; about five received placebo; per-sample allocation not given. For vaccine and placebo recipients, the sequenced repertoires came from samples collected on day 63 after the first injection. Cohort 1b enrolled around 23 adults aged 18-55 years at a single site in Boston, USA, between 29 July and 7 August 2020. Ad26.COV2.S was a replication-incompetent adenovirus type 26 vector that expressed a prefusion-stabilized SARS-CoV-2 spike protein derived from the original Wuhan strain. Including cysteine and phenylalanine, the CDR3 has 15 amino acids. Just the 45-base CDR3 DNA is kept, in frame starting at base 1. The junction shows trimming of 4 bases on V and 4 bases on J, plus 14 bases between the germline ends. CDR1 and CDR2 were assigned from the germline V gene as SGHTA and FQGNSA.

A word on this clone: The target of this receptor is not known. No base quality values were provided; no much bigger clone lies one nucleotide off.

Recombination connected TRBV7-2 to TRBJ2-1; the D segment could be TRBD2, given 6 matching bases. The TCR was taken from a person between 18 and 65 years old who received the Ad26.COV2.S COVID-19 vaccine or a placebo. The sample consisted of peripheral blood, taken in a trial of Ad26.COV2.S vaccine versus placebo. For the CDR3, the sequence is CASSSSRDLYNEQFF. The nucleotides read TGTGCCAGCAGCTCAAGCCGGGACTTATACAATGAGCAGTTCTTC.